This TCR beta chain was documented in a study of blood T cell repertoires in COVID-19. Across the whole study: Italy, Spain and the United States were the sources of the convalescent and acute COVID-19 samples. PBMCs, B-cell-depleted T cells, or T cells provided the cDNA or gDNA that made up the material.

The CDR3 runs to 14 residues. CDR1 and CDR2 (germline): MDHEN, SYDVKM. V was trimmed by 2 bases and J by 1 base, leaving 9 bases between them. Repertoires were generated with immunoSEQ multiplex PCR, while TCRdb's copy carries only in-frame clones and drops some. The repertoire holds tens of thousands of clones, around 65% seen once, with around 10% in the top ten. The receptor was isolated from a woman in her 70s with acute or convalescent COVID-19. This rearrangement joins TRBV28 to TRBJ2-7; D is perhaps TRBD2 (5 bases). Specimen: peripheral blood. The CDR3 loop is CASSLEGMSYEQYF. CDR3 nucleotide sequence: TGTGCCAGCAGTTTAGAGGGCATGTCCTACGAGCAGTACTTC.